This record looks at one T cell receptor beta chain sequence and its context. Other DNA variants within this sample encode the same CDR3. CDR1 is SGHNT, CDR2 YENEEA, per germline. The CDR3 length is 12 residues. V was cut by 2 bases and J by 3 bases, with 3 bases left in between. These data originate in a study of shared clonotypes between healthy human individuals. The table came from immunoSEQ multiplex PCR; TCRdb's copy has only in-frame clones and leaves some out. The top ten hold about 1.5% of the sample, which has about 1 million clones, about 70% seen once. The rearrangement links TRBV11-3 to TRBJ2-3; D is uncertain. The source is a man aged 18-30 years in good health. Sequenced sample: memory CD4+ T cells sorted from blood. The subset was: CD45RA-negative fraction. DNA for the CDR3: TGTGCCAGCAGCTTATCGACAGATACGCAGTATTTT. Translated: CASSLSTDTQYF.